This T cell receptor (beta chain) was sequenced during a study of T-cell memory formation after mild COVID-19. Study-level points and caveats: A second wave of clones peaked on day 37, and their SARS-CoV-2 specificity went unconfirmed.

5'RACE primed from the constant segment yielded TCR alpha and TCR beta cDNA libraries bearing sample barcodes and UMIs. TCRdb passed the 5' RACE reads through MiXCR, listing each CDR3 protein once. In the table there are a few hundred thousand distinct CDR3 sequences, approximately 16% of which are singletons. This clonotype was detected only a few times. Its antigen is currently unknown. The CDR3 is 12 residues long. Germline V CDR1 and CDR2: MDHEN, SYDVKM. V was cut by 7 bases and J by 10 bases, with 16 bases left in between. The source is a man between 18 and 29 years old who had mild COVID-19 (a few samples of this study predate the infection). Cell type and time point are not known. The sequencing input was PBMCs or a T cell subset sorted from them (not recorded which). V usage is TRBV28 and J usage is TRBJ1-2; maybe TRBD1 (6 bases). The DNA for the CDR3 is TGTGCCAGCACCCCGTCGGGGGGGCCCTACACCTTC. Its translation: CASTPSGGPYTF.